The 21 T cell receptor beta chains below all came from one sample that was sequenced in a study of shared clonotypes between healthy human individuals. Sequencing was performed with immunoSEQ multiplex PCR; in TCRdb, only in-frame clones are kept and a portion is missing. The table lists roughly 480,000 clones, less than 80% of them singletons, with approximately 12% in the top ten. The sample consisted of PBMCs. These receptors came from a woman aged 40-49 years in good health. Some clones in this sample may be carry-over from other donors' samples.

The V gene is TRBV4-2, the J gene TRBJ1-2, with a weak D call TRBD1 (6 bases). Trimming stripped 0 bases from V and 2 bases from J, with 10 bases between. The CDR3 loop spans 15 amino acids. CDR1 and CDR2 (germline): LGHNA, YNFKEQ. The CDR3 DNA is TGTGCCAGCAGCCAAGAACTCACAGGGAACTATGGCTACACCTTC. Protein product: CASSQELTGNYGYTF.

The V call is TRBV10-1, the J call TRBJ2-2; D is possibly TRBD1 or TRBD2 (5 bases each). V dropped 6 bases and J dropped 2 bases, with 13 bases sitting between them. Germline V gives CDR1 WNHNN, CDR2 SYGVQD (reference sequence). This CDR3 has 15 amino acids. The CDR3 sequence: CASSPGTANTGELFF. The CDR3 DNA reads TGCGCCAGCAGCCCCGGGACCGCAAACACCGGGGAGCTGTTTTTT.

J is TRBJ2-3 and V is TRBV9, with D uncertain. CDR1 is SGDLS, CDR2 YYNGEE, per germline. V lost 3 bases and J 1 base, leaving 6 bases between the germline ends. CDR3 length: 13 residues. CDR3 region: CASSAAGTDTQYF. The CDR3 DNA sequence: TGTGCCAGCAGCGCGGCGGGCACAGATACGCAGTATTTT. Together with reference TRBV9 and TRBJ2-3, the CDR3 gives the full variable domain: DSGVTQTPKHLITATGQRVTLRCSPRSGDLSVYWYQQSLDQGLQFLIQYYNGEERAKGNILERFSAQQFPDLHSELNLSSLELGDSALYFCASSAAGTDTQYFGPGTRLTVL.

This clone has only one observation. This chain links TRBV4-1 with TRBJ2-7, with 10 bases identical to TRBD2. The V and J ends lost 3 bases and 1 base, in that order; junction bases with no gene match: 6. Germline V gene sequence: CDR1 MGHRA, CDR2 YSYEKL. The CDR3 is made up of 16 amino acids. The CDR3 spells CASSQGAGGPSYEQYF. In DNA form, the CDR3 reads TGCGCCAGCAGCCAGGGAGCGGGAGGGCCTTCCTACGAGCAGTACTTC.

This clone has a single count. V usage is TRBV30 and J usage is TRBJ1-1; no firm D call. The V gene's germline CDR1 is GTSNPN and CDR2 SVGIG (reference sequence). Between the trimmed V and J ends, which lost 2 bases and 4 bases, there was a span of 17 bases. The CDR3 spans 15 residues. CDR3 region: CAWSRGSREVTEAFF. DNA for the CDR3: TGTGCCTGGAGTCGGGGAAGTCGGGAGGTCACTGAAGCTTTCTTT. Full variable domain (rest looked up from reference TRBV30 and TRBJ1-1): SQTIHQWPATLVQPVGSPLSLECTVEGTSNPNLYWYRQAAGRGLQLLFYSVGIGQISSEVPQNLSASRPQDRQFILSSKKLLLSDSGFYLCAWSRGSREVTEAFFGQGTRLTVV.

V usage is TRBV27 and J usage is TRBJ2-5, with no clear D. Per germline, CDR1 MNHEY and CDR2 SMNVEV (reference sequence). The CDR3 sequence is 14 residues long. Trimming removed 2 bases from V and 5 bases from J, with 12 bases in between. Here the CDR3 reads CASSLMSRRETQYF. CDR3 nucleotide sequence: TGTGCCAGCAGTTTAATGTCCCGTCGGGAGACCCAGTACTTC.

V usage is TRBV19 and J usage is TRBJ2-7; D may be TRBD1 or TRBD2 (5 bases each). V was cut by 4 bases and J by 0 bases, with 19 bases left in between. There are 17 residues in the CDR3. Germline V gene sequence: CDR1 LNHDA, CDR2 SQIVND (reference sequence). For the CDR3, the DNA is TGTGCCAGTAGTACCCGACCTGGGACGGGACGCTCCTACGAGCAGTACTTC. As protein: CASSTRPGTGRSYEQYF.

The V call is TRBV11-2, the J call TRBJ2-5; D unclear. V dropped 4 bases and J dropped 4 bases, with 7 bases sitting between them. The germline CDR1 and CDR2 sequences are SGHAT and FQNNGV. This CDR3 region has 12 residues. The chain's CDR3 is CASSSSRETQYF. CDR3 nucleotide sequence: TGTGCCAGCAGCTCTAGTCGAGAGACCCAGTACTTC.

This sequence joins TRBV28 and TRBJ1-5; no firm D call. The CDR3 length is 16 residues. Germline CDR1 MDHEN, CDR2 SYDVKM. V lost 1 base and J lost 1, with 11 bases in between. The CDR3 is CASSLYGPKSNQPQHF. For the CDR3, the DNA is TGTGCCAGCAGTTTATACGGGCCAAAAAGCAATCAGCCCCAGCATTTT.

The chain uses TRBV18 and TRBJ2-1; a possible D gene is TRBD1 (6 bases). CDR3 length: 14 amino acids. Germline V gene sequence: CDR1 KGHSH, CDR2 LQKENI. Between the trimmed V and J ends, which lost 3 bases and 1 base, there was a span of 7 bases. The CDR3 sequence: CASSPDRSYNEQFF. The CDR3 coding sequence is TGTGCCAGCTCACCTGACAGGTCCTACAATGAGCAGTTCTTC. Full variable domain (missing parts from reference TRBV18 and TRBJ2-1): NAGVMQNPRHLVRRRGQEARLRCSPMKGHSHVYWYRQLPEEGLKFMVYLQKENIIDESGMPKERFSAEFPKEGPSILRIQQVVRGDSAAYFCASSPDRSYNEQFFGPGTRLTVL.

The gene calls are TRBV5-1 and TRBJ1-1, with 10 nucleotides matching TRBD1. This CDR3 has 17 residues. Looked up from germline, CDR1 is SGHRS and CDR2 is YFSETQ. Trimming removed 4 bases from V and 0 bases from J; junction bases left unmatched: 9. The CDR3 region is CASSMGQGPTMNTEAFF. CDR3 DNA: TGCGCCAGCAGCATGGGACAGGGGCCCACGATGAACACTGAAGCTTTCTTT.

Only a few counts were recorded for this clone. V and J are TRBV6-5 and TRBJ1-1, with 7 bases that match TRBD1. After removal of 0 bases from V and 4 bases from J, the junction contained 5 bases not matched to a gene. The CDR3 has 15 residues. Germline V gives CDR1 MNHEY, CDR2 SVGAGI. CDR3 DNA sequence: TGTGCCAGCAGTTACTCGACAGGGCCGGGCACTGAAGCTTTCTTT. It codes for CASSYSTGPGTEAFF.

The chain recombines TRBV7-2 with TRBJ1-3, with D hard to call. CDR3 length equals 16 residues. Germline CDR1 SGHTA, CDR2 FQGNSA. Trimming left V 1 base short and J 0 bases short, with 10 bases between. The CDR3 coding sequence is TGTGCCAGCAGCTTAGGTCCCAGAAACTCTGGAAACACCATATATTTT. Translating it yields CASSLGPRNSGNTIYF.

The chain is built from TRBV18 and TRBJ2-6; 8 nucleotides agree with TRBD1. J gave up 0 bases and V 2 bases, and 6 bases lay outside the gene matches. CDR1 and CDR2 from the germline V gene are KGHSH and LQKENI. The CDR3 runs 18 residues. CDR3 in amino acids: CASSPWTGRISGANVLTF. The CDR3 DNA reads as TGTGCCAGCTCACCATGGACAGGGCGGATCTCTGGGGCCAACGTCCTGACTTTC. Full variable domain (missing parts from reference TRBV18 and TRBJ2-6): NAGVMQNPRHLVRRRGQEARLRCSPMKGHSHVYWYRQLPEEGLKFMVYLQKENIIDESGMPKERFSAEFPKEGPSILRIQQVVRGDSAAYFCASSPWTGRISGANVLTFGAGSRLTVL.

This chain connects TRBV9 to TRBJ2-2, with D perhaps given as TRBD1 or TRBD2 (5 bases each). This CDR3 is built from 15 residues. Germline values: CDR1 SGDLS, CDR2 YYNGEE. Trimming cost V 0 bases and J 1 base, with 7 bases left between them. CDR3 DNA: TGTGCCAGCAGCGTAGTGGGGGAGAACACCGGGGAGCTGTTTTTT. This codes for CASSVVGENTGELFF.

The rearrangement joins TRBV15 to TRBJ2-7, with 7 bases lining up with TRBD1. CDR1 is LNHNV, CDR2 YYDKDF, per germline (reference sequence). V gave up 1 base and J gave up 0 bases; unmatched junction bases: 21. This CDR3 contains 21 residues. The CDR3 sequence is CATSRAPTGQQGIVSSYEQYF. As DNA, the CDR3 is TGTGCCACCAGCAGAGCACCTACCGGCCAACAGGGGATAGTGAGCTCCTACGAGCAGTACTTC.

The chain combines TRBV18 with TRBJ2-7, with TRBD2 matching over 7 bases. Trimming took 2 bases from V and 3 from J; bases not matched to a gene: 4. In germline, CDR1 is KGHSH, CDR2 LQKENI. This CDR3 spans 14 amino acids. CDR3 DNA: TGTGCCAGCTCACCAGGGGGGGGTAGCTACGAGCAGTACTTC. Protein sequence: CASSPGGGSYEQYF.

The chain has TRBV6-4 and TRBJ2-1; 7 nucleotides agree with TRBD2. CDR3 length: 16 residues. Trimming removed 0 bases from V and 10 bases from J; junction bases left unmatched: 12. Germline loops: CDR1 MRHNA, CDR2 SNTAGT. CDR3 bases: TGTGCCAGCAGTGACTCCGGCGGGAGTGGTTCAGGGGAGCAGTTCTTC. This gives the protein CASSDSGGSGSGEQFF.

The chain is built from TRBV29-1 and TRBJ1-2; no clear D. This CDR3 is 11 amino acids long. Trimming cost V 7 bases and J 1 base, with 7 bases left between them. CDR1 and CDR2 (germline): SQVTM, ANQGSEA. The CDR3 sequence: CSAGLNYGYTF. The CDR3 nucleotides read TGCAGCGCCGGACTTAACTATGGCTACACCTTC. The full variable domain, in which reference TRBV29-1 and TRBJ1-2 provide the parts outside the CDR3, is SAVISQKPSRDICQRGTSLTIQCQVDSQVTMMFWYRQQPGQSLTLIATANQGSEATYESGFVIDKFPISRPNLTFSTLTVSNMSPEDSSIYLCSAGLNYGYTFGSGTRLTVV.

This clone was seen a few times. The chain carries TRBV5-6 and TRBJ1-2; a weak D match, TRBD1 (5 bases). The germline V and J ends were trimmed by 2 bases and 6 bases, with 11 bases remaining between them. Germline V gives CDR1 SGHDT, CDR2 YYEEEE. CDR3 length equals 13 residues. This CDR3 is CASSFSGTNGYTF. In DNA form, the CDR3 reads TGTGCCAGCAGCTTCTCCGGGACCAATGGCTACACCTTC.

The V gene is TRBV7-6, the J gene TRBJ1-1; tentative D call: TRBD1 (6 bases). V shed 10 bases and J shed 1 base, with 16 bases lying between them. Per germline, CDR1 SGHVS and CDR2 FNYEAQ. The CDR3 is 14 residues long. Written as DNA, the CDR3 is TGTGCCATAGGGGGGGGAAAGTGGAACACTGAAGCTTTCTTT. Its translation: CAIGGGKWNTEAFF.